The 5 T cell receptor beta chains presented below share a single source sample, sequenced in a study of beta chain features in type 1 diabetes. Study findings and constraints: People with Type 1 diabetes carried modestly yet significantly shorter TCRB CDR3s in all four CD4+ subsets.

No antigen has been identified for these receptors. The authors reverse transcribed all of the isolated RNA, so sequencing captured expressed TCRB transcripts. Some clones are missing from TCRdb's copy, which holds only in-frame ones; the method was immunoSEQ multiplex PCR. The sample carries 500,000 to 850,000 clones, over 11% recorded once. Sequenced sample: naive CD4+ T cells from blood. Receptors originate from a man younger than 35 with type 1 diabetes.

This clone was seen a few times. This rearrangement joins TRBV9 to TRBJ2-1; perhaps TRBD1 as D (6 bases). V was shortened by 0 bases and J by 0 bases, with 10 bases between the two germline ends. The CDR3 has 16 amino acids. The V gene's germline CDR1 is SGDLS and CDR2 YYNGEE. CDR3: CASSVEGVSSYNEQFF. The CDR3 DNA reads TGTGCCAGCAGCGTAGAGGGGGTGAGCTCCTACAATGAGCAGTTCTTC.

V usage is TRBV29-1 and J usage is TRBJ2-7, with 7 bases lining up with TRBD1. V lost 4 bases to trimming and J lost 5 bases; unmatched junction nucleotides: 8. The CDR3 runs 13 residues. Germline CDR1 SQVTM, CDR2 ANQGSEA. CDR3 sequence: CSVGQGQRNEQYF. The CDR3, as DNA: TGCAGCGTTGGACAGGGACAAAGGAACGAGCAGTACTTC.

This clone showed up just a few times. This chain joins TRBV5-4 and TRBJ1-2; 8 bases fit TRBD1. The CDR3 is 15 amino acids. V gave up 6 bases and J gave up 6 bases; unmatched junction bases: 13. Germline lookup yields CDR1 SGHNT and CDR2 YYREEE (reference sequence). CDR3 nucleotide sequence: TGTGCCAGCATCCCCTACAGGGGGAGGATCGATGGCTACACCTTC. Translating gives CASIPYRGRIDGYTF.

This clone was observed a handful of times. V usage is TRBV30 and J usage is TRBJ2-5; the D is unclear. This CDR3 comprises 13 residues. The V and J ends lost 3 bases and 0 bases respectively, with 8 bases between them. Germline V gene sequence: CDR1 GTSNPN, CDR2 SVGIG (reference sequence). Written as DNA, the CDR3 is TGTGCCTGGAGCCGAAAAGACCAAGAGACCCAGTACTTC. Its translation: CAWSRKDQETQYF.

This clone has just a few counts. J is TRBJ2-7 and V is TRBV9; the match to TRBD2 covers 8 bases. This CDR3 has 15 amino acids. Looked up from germline, CDR1 is SGDLS and CDR2 is YYNGEE. J was trimmed by 0 bases and V by 0 bases; bases with no gene match: 2. For the CDR3, the DNA is TGTGCCAGCAGCGTAGCGGGAGGGGGCTCCTACGAGCAGTACTTC. Amino acids: CASSVAGGGSYEQYF.